This TCR beta chain comes out of a study of OX40 agonist ivuxolimab in advanced cancers. The study in broad terms: Ivuxolimab, which targeted the costimulatory receptor OX40 (CD134), was an agonistic, fully human IgG2 monoclonal antibody. Intravenous ivuxolimab was administered to patients every 2 weeks at six dose levels: 0.01, 0.1, 0.3, 1.5, 3 and 10 mg/kg. Of the roughly 51 patients in dose escalation, 19 had hepatocellular carcinoma, roughly 15 had melanoma, 9 had renal cell carcinoma and 9 had head and neck cancer. A male proportion of almost 85% and a mean age of 60 years, ranging from 23 to 79, were recorded for the dose-escalation cohort. Prior anti-PD-1, anti-PD-L1 or anti-CTLA-4 therapy was permitted, and approximately 39% of dose-escalation patients had received checkpoint inhibitors. Partial responses were achieved by three dose-escalation patients, of whom one had hepatocellular carcinoma and two had cutaneous melanoma. Peripheral TCRbeta sequencing aimed to test whether ivuxolimab altered TCR sequence diversity and caused clonal T-cell expansion. The paper reports the monotherapy dose-escalation portion (N = 52 patients) of the phase I ivuxolimab trial. Findings and caveats that apply to the study as a whole: Low levels of normalized T-cell clonal expansion were also seen in some patients who did not respond. In the 0.1-3.0 mg/kg groups, partial responders were among the patients with the lowest normalized peripheral clonal expansion, particularly in CD8+ T cells. After ivuxolimab, CD8+ T cells had more expanded clones than CD4+ T cells on average. The antigen specificity of the peripheral T cells that underwent clonal expansion was not determined. At doses of 0.1 to 3.0 mg/kg, clonal expansion of both CD4+ and CD8+ blood T cells was observed from baseline to week 6.

Comments on this clone: Its cognate antigen has yet to be identified. Within one base of it there is no much larger clone, and no base qualities were kept.

Germline trimming amounts to 4 bases on V and 8 bases on J, with 8 as the count of junction bases outside the gene matches. CDR3 length: 13 amino acids, cysteine to phenylalanine. Of the read, only the CDR3 DNA is kept; its 39 bases are in frame from base 1. The germline V gene (reference sequence) sets CDR1 to SGHNT and CDR2 to YYREEE. The trial excluded patients who had a history of autoimmune disease or were on systemic immunosuppression. Peripheral blood for TCR sequencing was collected from all dose cohorts at baseline, on cycle 4 day 1, and on cycle 7 day 1. The samples were taken from a phase I, first-in-human, multicenter, open-label dose-escalation trial of ivuxolimab. Adults with locally advanced or metastatic head and neck squamous cell, hepatocellular, melanoma or renal cell carcinoma were enrolled in the trial. Before TCR sequencing, CD4+ and CD8+ T cells were separately sorted from peripheral blood.

Genomic DNA was extracted from sorted cells for sequencing of the TCRbeta CDR3 region. TCRbeta CDR3 regions were sequenced using the immunoSEQ Assay. Imported from immuneACCESS, the table was reduced by TCRdb to in-frame sequences with V and J called. These copies leave out some clones; in studies compared against another copy, an unresolved V gene accounts for under half, and the cause of the remainder is not known. In all, the sample holds some 86,000 clones, and 90% of those were seen once. Of the sample, 0.25% to 0.35% is held by the ten largest clones. This specimen was CD4+ or CD8+ T cells sorted from blood, taken in a trial of the OX40 agonist ivuxolimab. This TCR was sampled from an adult with an advanced solid tumor such as melanoma, head and neck, liver or kidney cancer. The chain uses TRBV5-4 and TRBJ1-2; a stretch of 7 junction bases matches TRBD1. The sequence in DNA is TGTGCCAGCAGCCCTAGGACAGGAAGGGGCTACACCTTC. The resulting protein is CASSPRTGRGYTF.